This is a list of T cell receptor beta chains from one sample in a study of cytomegalovirus exposure and HLA in healthy donors. The table came from immunoSEQ multiplex PCR; TCRdb's copy has only in-frame clones and leaves some out. The table includes roughly 120,000 clones, roughly 79% detected once. The sequenced sample was PBMCs. All receptors derive from a woman in her twenties or thirties in good health and CMV-seronegative. The CDR3 runs from the conserved cysteine through the conserved F or W. A D gene is named only where the DNA matches it firmly. Only some rows state a clone size, as once, few, many or a class for expanded clones.

cdr3_aa	cdr3_nt	d_call	v_call	j_call	clone_size
CASRGLAGVGTDTQYF	TGTGCCAGCAGAGGACTAGCGGGAGTCGGCACAGATACGCAGTATTTT	TRBD2	TRBV7-9	TRBJ2-3	-
CASREVGSQETQYF	TGCGCCAGCAGGGAGGTTGGGAGCCAAGAGACCCAGTACTTC	-	TRBV10-2	TRBJ2-5	-
CASTGTSGERGDTQYF	TGTGCCAGCACTGGGACTAGCGGCGAAAGGGGAGATACGCAGTATTTT	-	TRBV21-1	TRBJ2-3	-
CAISERTGEDEQYF	TGTGCCATCAGTGAGAGGACAGGGGAGGACGAGCAGTACTTC	TRBD1	TRBV10-3	TRBJ2-7	once
CASSNTGTLYEQYF	TGTGCCAGCTCAAACACCGGGACACTCTACGAGCAGTACTTC	-	TRBV18	TRBJ2-7	-
CASGGTYNEQFF	TGTGCCAGCGGCGGGACTTACAATGAGCAGTTCTTC	-	TRBV2	TRBJ2-1	-
CASSWGDYGYTF	TGTGCCAGCAGTTGGGGAGACTATGGCTACACCTTC	-	TRBV28	TRBJ1-2	-
CASSETAGATQYF	TGTGCCAGCAGCGAAACGGCGGGAGCGACCCAGTACTTC	TRBD2	TRBV7-2	TRBJ2-5	-
CASSLESGIPTEQFF	TGCGCCAGCAGCTTGGAGAGCGGGATACCAACTGAGCAGTTCTTC	TRBD2	TRBV5-1	TRBJ2-1	-
CASSLEGQGGGTQYF	TGTGCCAGCAGCTTGGAGGGACAAGGAGGTGGGACCCAGTACTTC	-	TRBV5-6	TRBJ2-5	-
CASSHPAGAISYEQYF	TGCGCCAGCAGCCACCCAGCGGGAGCAATATCCTACGAGCAGTACTTC	TRBD2	TRBV5-1	TRBJ2-7	-
CASSSRSLAGTGELFF	TGTGCCAGCAGCTCCCGTTCGCTAGCGGGTACCGGGGAGCTGTTTTTT	TRBD2	TRBV7-6	TRBJ2-2	-
CTSIPGQDLNEKLFF	TGCACCAGCATACCCGGACAAGACCTGAATGAAAAACTGTTTTTT	-	TRBV1	TRBJ1-4	once
CATLRDSQETQYF	TGTGCCACTCTCCGGGACAGTCAAGAGACCCAGTACTTC	TRBD1	TRBV6-6	TRBJ2-5	-
CASSPTPPGEQYF	TGTGCCAGCAGTCCTACCCCCCCCGGCGAGCAGTACTTC	-	TRBV27	TRBJ2-7	-
CASSKQGNEQFF	TGTGCCAGCAGCAAACAGGGAAACGAGCAGTTCTTC	-	TRBV7-2	TRBJ2-1	-
CASSQDTGELFF	TGTGCCAGCAGCCAGGATACCGGGGAGCTGTTTTTT	-	TRBV7-2	TRBJ2-2	-
CASSGGRKETQYF	TGCGCCAGCAGTGGCGGCAGAAAAGAGACCCAGTACTTC	-	TRBV10-2	TRBJ2-5	-
CAISESEVLYGYTF	TGTGCCATCAGTGAGTCCGAGGTTCTCTATGGCTACACCTTC	-	TRBV10-3	TRBJ1-2	-
CASSPSTGTGANVLTF	TGCGCCAGCAGCCCCTCTACAGGGACTGGGGCCAACGTCCTGACTTTC	-	TRBV4-3	TRBJ2-6	few
CASSLGEAVNIQYF	TGTGCCAGCAGCTTGGGGGAGGCGGTAAACATTCAGTACTTC	-	TRBV7-9	TRBJ2-4	-
CASKFGSGNEQFF	TGTGCCAGCAAGTTCGGGAGTGGAAATGAGCAGTTCTTC	-	TRBV6-5	TRBJ2-1	-
CAVSRDSSEKLFF	TGTGCGGTGAGCCGGGACAGTAGTGAAAAACTGTTTTTT	TRBD1	TRBV25-1	TRBJ1-4	-
CASSQDGAGSKNIQYF	TGTGCCAGCAGCCAAGATGGAGCCGGGTCCAAAAACATTCAGTACTTC	-	TRBV4-2	TRBJ2-4	-
CASSLYSRNEQFF	TGTGCCAGCAGCTTATACTCACGCAATGAGCAGTTCTTC	-	TRBV7-3	TRBJ2-1	once
CSVAGYNQPQHF	TGCAGCGTTGCAGGGTACAATCAGCCCCAGCATTTT	-	TRBV29-1	TRBJ1-5	-
CASSLGGRAAYEQYF	TGTGCCAGCAGTTTAGGCGGGAGGGCGGCCTACGAGCAGTACTTC	TRBD2	TRBV27	TRBJ2-7	once
CASSLAAGYNEKLFF	TGTGCCAGCAGCTTAGCGGCTGGTTATAATGAAAAACTGTTTTTT	-	TRBV7-6	TRBJ1-4	-
CASSLGLARRDTQYF	TGCGCCAGCAGCCTGGGACTAGCCCGTCGGGATACGCAGTATTTT	TRBD2	TRBV5-1	TRBJ2-3	-
CASSLVGLVSDTQYF	TGTGCCAGCAGCTTGGTGGGACTAGTCTCAGATACGCAGTATTTT	TRBD2	TRBV7-2	TRBJ2-3	-
CATSDRDRANYGYTF	TGTGCCACCAGCGACCGGGACAGGGCTAACTATGGCTACACCTTC	TRBD1	TRBV15	TRBJ1-2	-
CASSFLGSGSPRDTQYF	TGTGCCAGCAGCTTCTTAGGAAGCGGGAGTCCCAGAGATACGCAGTATTTT	TRBD2	TRBV7-2	TRBJ2-3	few
CASTRVGGRTDTQYF	TGTGCCAGCACACGAGTGGGGGGGCGCACAGATACGCAGTATTTT	-	TRBV5-6	TRBJ2-3	-
CASSLSAGQPQHF	TGTGCCAGCAGTTTGTCCGCGGGTCAGCCCCAGCATTTT	-	TRBV27	TRBJ1-5	-
CASSMGLALSYEQYF	TGTGCCAGCAGCATGGGACTAGCGCTATCCTACGAGCAGTACTTC	TRBD2	TRBV7-9	TRBJ2-7	-
CASSEELAGVYEQYF	TGTGCCAGCAGTGAGGAACTAGCGGGAGTTTACGAGCAGTACTTC	TRBD2	TRBV6-1	TRBJ2-7	-
CASMDRVNTEAFF	TGTGCCAGCATGGACAGGGTGAACACTGAAGCTTTCTTT	TRBD1	TRBV6-1	TRBJ1-1	once
CASSLRGLGAGANVLTF	TGTGCCAGCAGCTTAAGGGGGCTAGGGGCCGGGGCCAACGTCCTGACTTTC	-	TRBV7-3	TRBJ2-6	-
CASTLFPRSPNTYEQYF	TGCGCCAGCACCCTCTTCCCCCGCTCTCCCAACACCTACGAGCAGTACTTC	-	TRBV5-1	TRBJ2-7	-
CASSHGGGGAGELFF	TGCGCCAGCAGTCATGGAGGCGGTGGCGCCGGGGAGCTGTTTTTT	-	TRBV23-1	TRBJ2-2	-
CASPLSAGVDNEQFF	TGTGCCAGTCCCCTCTCGGCAGGGGTGGACAATGAGCAGTTCTTC	-	TRBV7-9	TRBJ2-1	-
CASSQVTDTQYF	TGTGCCAGCAGCCAAGTAACAGATACGCAGTATTTT	-	TRBV14	TRBJ2-3	-
CASSPPRGSGSTDTQYF	TGTGCCAGCTCACCTCCCCGGGGTAGCGGTTCCACAGATACGCAGTATTTT	-	TRBV18	TRBJ2-3	-
CATKLGGSGEQFF	TGCGCCACCAAACTGGGCGGGAGTGGCGAGCAGTTCTTC	TRBD2	TRBV5-1	TRBJ2-1	few
CASSYSRQLNTGELFF	TGTGCCAGCAGTTACTCGAGGCAGCTGAACACCGGGGAGCTGTTTTTT	-	TRBV6-6	TRBJ2-2	-
CSVIGTDRGYTF	TGCAGCGTGATAGGGACAGATAGAGGCTACACCTTC	TRBD1	TRBV29-1	TRBJ1-2	-
CASSSGGLNYGYTF	TGTGCCAGTAGTTCTGGAGGGCTGAACTATGGCTACACCTTC	-	TRBV19	TRBJ1-2	few
CASSLSGGGSGANVLTF	TGCGCCAGCAGCTTATCAGGGGGCGGATCTGGGGCCAACGTCCTGACTTTC	TRBD1	TRBV5-1	TRBJ2-6	-
CASSSDREGTNTGELFF	TGTGCCAGCAGCTCCGACCGGGAAGGGACGAACACCGGGGAGCTGTTTTTT	-	TRBV7-2	TRBJ2-2	-
CASNPGPWNTIYF	TGTGCCAGTAATCCGGGTCCTTGGAACACCATATATTTT	-	TRBV19	TRBJ1-3	-
CASSPLLAGAGNEQFF	TGTGCCAGCTCACCCCTTCTAGCGGGAGCTGGCAATGAGCAGTTCTTC	TRBD2	TRBV18	TRBJ2-1	-
CASSWTGTSGKKNIQYF	TGTGCCAGCAGCTGGACAGGGACTAGCGGTAAAAAAAACATTCAGTACTTC	TRBD2	TRBV13	TRBJ2-4	-
CAWSPNLYEQYF	TGTGCCTGGAGTCCTAATCTCTACGAGCAGTACTTC	-	TRBV30	TRBJ2-7	-
CASSLGPFRETEAFF	TGTGCCAGCAGTTTGGGCCCCTTCAGGGAAACTGAAGCTTTCTTT	-	TRBV27	TRBJ1-1	-
CASSVDAGGSSYNSPLHF	TGTGCCAGCAGCGTAGATGCAGGGGGAAGCTCCTATAATTCACCCCTCCACTTT	TRBD1	TRBV9	TRBJ1-6	-
CASSFGHPNQPQHF	TGTGCCAGCAGTTTTGGGCACCCCAATCAGCCCCAGCATTTT	-	TRBV28	TRBJ1-5	-